The rows below give T cell receptor beta chains drawn from one sample of a study of OX40 agonist ivuxolimab in advanced cancers. Method: immunoSEQ multiplex PCR; TCRdb's copy keeps in-frame clones and lacks some. The repertoire holds roughly 60,000 clones, with 80% to 90% as singletons. The specimen comprised CD4+ or CD8+ T cells sorted from blood, sampled in a trial of the OX40 agonist ivuxolimab. The receptors were sampled from an adult with an advanced solid tumor such as melanoma, head and neck, liver or kidney cancer. Both conserved end residues are part of each CDR3. D genes are given only for firm matches. Some rows mark clone size as missing; the rest say once, few, many or name a class of expanded clone.

cdr3_nt cdr3_aa v_call cdr3_length clone_size j_call d_call
TGTGCCAGCACCCGAGATAGGACAGGGAGTAGGGATGAGCAGTTCTTC CASTRDRTGSRDEQFF TRBV27 16 NA TRBJ2-1 TRBD1
TGTGCCAGCAGTTTAATGGCGGGAGAATCAGATACGCAGTATTTT CASSLMAGESDTQYF TRBV27 15 NA TRBJ2-3 TRBD2
TGTGCCAGCAGTCCCTATGGGGCGGCCACTGAAGCTTTCTTT CASSPYGAATEAFF TRBV2 14 NA TRBJ1-1 NA
TGTGCCAGCAGCTCACAGCTGGGGAACACTGAAGCTTTCTTT CASSSQLGNTEAFF TRBV5-6 14 NA TRBJ1-1 NA
TGTGCCAGCAGCTTGACAGGGGAAAGGTACGAGCAGTACTTC CASSLTGERYEQYF TRBV11-2 14 NA TRBJ2-7 TRBD1
TGTGCCAGCAGCGGAGGGGGGATCGGGGAGCTGTTTTTT CASSGGGIGELFF TRBV9 13 NA TRBJ2-2 NA
TGTGCCAGCAGTCATGGGGCGGGGCGGGAGCAGTACTTC CASSHGAGREQYF TRBV28 13 NA TRBJ2-7 NA
TGTGCCAGCAGCTTAGGGGACGCCGAGCAGTACTTC CASSLGDAEQYF TRBV5-5 12 once TRBJ2-7 NA
TGTGCCAGCAGCGTCCGGGGTAAAGGCTACACCTTC CASSVRGKGYTF TRBV7-9 12 NA TRBJ1-2 NA
TGTGCCAGTAGTATAACCGGACAGGGTGAGCAGTTCTTC CASSITGQGEQFF TRBV19 13 NA TRBJ2-1 TRBD1
TGCAGCGTTGAAGTACCCGGGCGGACAGGGGACACCGGGGAGCTGTTTTTT CSVEVPGRTGDTGELFF TRBV29-1 17 NA TRBJ2-2 TRBD1
TGTGCCAGCAGCTCCGGGGCAGCGGTATCCTACGAGCAGTACTTC CASSSGAAVSYEQYF TRBV7-9 15 NA TRBJ2-7 NA
TGTGCCAGCAGGAACCAAGGCTACGAGCAGTACTTC CASRNQGYEQYF TRBV25-1 12 NA TRBJ2-7 NA
TGCGCCAGCAGTAGGCGGGGGGCGGTAACAGATACGCAGTATTTT CASSRRGAVTDTQYF TRBV5-1 15 NA TRBJ2-3 TRBD2
TGCAGCGTTGAAGGAGAGACCGGGGAGCTGTTTTTT CSVEGETGELFF TRBV29-1 12 once TRBJ2-2 NA
TGTGCCAGCAGCCCCGTGGGGGGAGGGACCGGGGAGCTGTTTTTT CASSPVGGGTGELFF TRBV5-6 15 once TRBJ2-2 TRBD2
TGTGCCAGCAGCCCTGGCCTAGGGGGTCCCTACGAGCAGTACTTC CASSPGLGGPYEQYF TRBV13 15 NA TRBJ2-7 NA
TGTGCCAGCTCACCGAAGACCCCGGCAAGCTACGAGCAGTACTTC CASSPKTPASYEQYF TRBV18 15 few TRBJ2-7 NA
TGTGCCAGCAGCCTGCAGACAGGGCAGCACAATGAGCAGTTCTTC CASSLQTGQHNEQFF TRBV7-9 15 many TRBJ2-1 TRBD1
TGTGCCAGCAGCTTACGAAGGGAAGGGGGACAGGGGTTGTTAGGGGACTATGGCTACACCTTC CASSLRREGGQGLLGDYGYTF TRBV7-8 21 NA TRBJ1-2 TRBD1
TGCGCCAGCAGACCGGGACCTTTCCCGGAAGAGACCCAGTACTTC CASRPGPFPEETQYF TRBV10-1 15 NA TRBJ2-5 NA
TGTGCCAGTAGTATCCTCATAGCGGTCTCTACAGATACGCAGTATTTT CASSILIAVSTDTQYF TRBV19 16 NA TRBJ2-3 NA
TGTGCCAGCAGTCCTCGGGACAGGGCTAATCAGCCCCAGCATTTT CASSPRDRANQPQHF TRBV27 15 NA TRBJ1-5 TRBD1
TGTGCCATCACCCAGGGAGGGGTTGGCTACACCTTC CAITQGGVGYTF TRBV10-3 12 few TRBJ1-2 NA
TGTGCCAGTAGTATAGTCCCAGGCAATGAGCAGTTCTTC CASSIVPGNEQFF TRBV19 13 NA TRBJ2-1 NA
TGCGCCAGCAGCCAAGTCACGTTTAGCAATCAGCCCCAGCATTTT CASSQVTFSNQPQHF TRBV4-1 15 NA TRBJ1-5 NA
TGTGCCAGCAGCGTATTTAGCGGGACCACCCAAGAGACCCAGTACTTC CASSVFSGTTQETQYF TRBV9 16 NA TRBJ2-5 TRBD2
TGTGCCTGGACTCAGGCTACCTGGGGTGAGCAGTTCTTC CAWTQATWGEQFF TRBV30 13 NA TRBJ2-1 NA